This T cell receptor beta chain was sequenced in a study of blood T cell repertoires in COVID-19. Libraries were prepared by immunoSEQ multiplex PCR; TCRdb keeps only in-frame clonotypes and omits some of them. The profile shows 120,000 to 150,000 clones, 80% to 90% of them singletons. The germline V gene has CDR1 MNHEY and CDR2 SMNVEV (reference sequence). The CDR3 has 13 amino acids. V shed 3 bases and J shed 8 bases, with 10 bases lying between them. The sample comprised peripheral blood. The rearrangement uses TRBV27 and TRBJ2-2, with a weak D call TRBD2 (5 bases). The source of this sequence is a man aged 60 to 75 with active or convalescent COVID-19. CDR3 coding DNA: TGTGCCAGCAGTTTCGGGGTTGTGGGGGAGCTGTTTTTT. Translation gives CASSFGVVGELFF.